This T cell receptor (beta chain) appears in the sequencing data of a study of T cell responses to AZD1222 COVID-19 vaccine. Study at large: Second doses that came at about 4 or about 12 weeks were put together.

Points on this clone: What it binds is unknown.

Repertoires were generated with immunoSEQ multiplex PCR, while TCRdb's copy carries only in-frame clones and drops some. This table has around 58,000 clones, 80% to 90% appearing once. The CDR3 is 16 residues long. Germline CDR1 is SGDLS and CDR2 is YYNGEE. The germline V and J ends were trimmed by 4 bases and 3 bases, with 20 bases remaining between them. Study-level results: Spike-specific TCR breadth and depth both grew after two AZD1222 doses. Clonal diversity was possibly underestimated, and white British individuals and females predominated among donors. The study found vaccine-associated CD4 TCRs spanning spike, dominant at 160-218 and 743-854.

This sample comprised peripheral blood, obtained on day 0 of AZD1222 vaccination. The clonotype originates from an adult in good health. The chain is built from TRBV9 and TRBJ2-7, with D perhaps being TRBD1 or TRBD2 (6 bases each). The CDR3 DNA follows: TGTGCCAGCAGCCCTAGGGGGGACGGCGCGATCTACGAGCAGTACTTC. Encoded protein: CASSPRGDGAIYEQYF.